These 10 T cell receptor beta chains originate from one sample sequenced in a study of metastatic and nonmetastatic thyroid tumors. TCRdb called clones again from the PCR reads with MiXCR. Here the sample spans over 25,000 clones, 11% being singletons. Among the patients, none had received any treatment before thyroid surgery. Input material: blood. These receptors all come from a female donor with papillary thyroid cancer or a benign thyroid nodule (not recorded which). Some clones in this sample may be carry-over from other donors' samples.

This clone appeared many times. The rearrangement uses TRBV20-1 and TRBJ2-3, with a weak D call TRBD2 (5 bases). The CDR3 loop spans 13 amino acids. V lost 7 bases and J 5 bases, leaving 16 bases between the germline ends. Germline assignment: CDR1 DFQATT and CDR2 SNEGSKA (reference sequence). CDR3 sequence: CSVLGGYGDTQYF. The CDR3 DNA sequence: TGCAGTGTTTTAGGCGGGTATGGAGATACGCAGTATTTT.

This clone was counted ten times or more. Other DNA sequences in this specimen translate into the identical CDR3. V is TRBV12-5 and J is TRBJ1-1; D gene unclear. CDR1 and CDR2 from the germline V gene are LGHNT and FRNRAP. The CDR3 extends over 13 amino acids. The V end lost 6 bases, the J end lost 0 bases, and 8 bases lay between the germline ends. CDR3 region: CASGRGMNTEAFF. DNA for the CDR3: TGTGCTAGTGGGAGAGGGATGAACACTGAAGCTTTCTTT.

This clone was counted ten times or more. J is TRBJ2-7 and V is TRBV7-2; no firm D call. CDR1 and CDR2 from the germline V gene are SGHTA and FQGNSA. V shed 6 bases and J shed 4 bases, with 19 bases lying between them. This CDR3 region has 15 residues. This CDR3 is CASRTRASHRYEQYF. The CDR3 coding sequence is TGTGCCAGCAGGACACGAGCCAGCCATAGATACGAGCAGTACTTC.

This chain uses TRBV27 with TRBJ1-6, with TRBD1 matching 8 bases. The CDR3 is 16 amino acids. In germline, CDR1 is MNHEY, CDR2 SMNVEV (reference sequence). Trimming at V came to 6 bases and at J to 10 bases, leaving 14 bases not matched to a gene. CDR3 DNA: TGTGCCAGCAGGGTCCGCCAGGGGGCAGGAGGGTCACCCCTCCACTTT. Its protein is CASRVRQGAGGSPLHF.

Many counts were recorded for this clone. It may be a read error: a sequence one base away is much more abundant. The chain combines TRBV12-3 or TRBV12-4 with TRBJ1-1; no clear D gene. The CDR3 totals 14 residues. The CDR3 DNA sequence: TGTGCCAGCAGTGAGGTGTTACGGAACACTGGAGCTTTCTTT. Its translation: CASSEVLRNTGAFF.

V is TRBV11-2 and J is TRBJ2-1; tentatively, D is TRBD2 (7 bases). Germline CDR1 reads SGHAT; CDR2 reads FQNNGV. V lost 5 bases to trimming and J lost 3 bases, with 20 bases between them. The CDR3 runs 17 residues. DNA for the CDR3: TGTGCCAGCAGCGTATCTAGAGGGGGGGCGGACTACAATGAGCAGTTCTTC. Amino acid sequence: CASSVSRGGADYNEQFF.

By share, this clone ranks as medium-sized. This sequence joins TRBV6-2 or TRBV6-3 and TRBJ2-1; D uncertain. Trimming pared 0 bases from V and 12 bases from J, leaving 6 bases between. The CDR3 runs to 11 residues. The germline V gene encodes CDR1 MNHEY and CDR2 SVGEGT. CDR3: CASSYSIVQFF. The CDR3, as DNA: TGTGCCAGCAGTTACTCGATAGTGCAGTTCTTC.

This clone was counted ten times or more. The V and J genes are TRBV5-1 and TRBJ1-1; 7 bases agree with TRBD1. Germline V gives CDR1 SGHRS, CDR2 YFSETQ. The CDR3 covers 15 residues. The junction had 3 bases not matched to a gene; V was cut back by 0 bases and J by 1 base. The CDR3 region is CASSLVQGENTEAFF. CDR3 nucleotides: TGCGCCAGCAGCTTGGTGCAGGGGGAGAACACTGAAGCTTTCTTT.

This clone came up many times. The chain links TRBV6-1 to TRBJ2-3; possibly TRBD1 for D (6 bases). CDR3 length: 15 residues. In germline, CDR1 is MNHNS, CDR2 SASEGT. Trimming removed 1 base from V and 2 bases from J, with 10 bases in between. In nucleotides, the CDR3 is TGTGCCAGCAGTGAAGGCACAGGGCACACAGATACGCAGTATTTT. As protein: CASSEGTGHTDTQYF.

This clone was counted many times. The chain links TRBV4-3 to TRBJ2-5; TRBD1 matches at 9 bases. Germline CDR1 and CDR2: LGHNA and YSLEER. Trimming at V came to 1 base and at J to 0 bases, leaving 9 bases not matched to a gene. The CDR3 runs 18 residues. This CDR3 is CASSQVLKTGGYQETQYF. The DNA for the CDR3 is TGCGCCAGCAGCCAAGTCCTTAAGACAGGGGGTTACCAAGAGACCCAGTACTTC.